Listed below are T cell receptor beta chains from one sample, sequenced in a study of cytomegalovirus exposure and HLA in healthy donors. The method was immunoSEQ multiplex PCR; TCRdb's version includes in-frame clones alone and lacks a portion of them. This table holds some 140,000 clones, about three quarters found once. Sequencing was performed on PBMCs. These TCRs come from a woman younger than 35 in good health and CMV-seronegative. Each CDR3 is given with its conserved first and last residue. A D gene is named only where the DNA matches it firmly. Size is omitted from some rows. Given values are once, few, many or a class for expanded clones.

CDR3aa: CASSYWGQGDQPQHF
CDR3nt: TGTGCCAGCAGTTACTGGGGACAGGGAGATCAGCCCCAGCATTTT
j_gene: TRBJ1-5
d_gene: TRBD1
v_gene: TRBV6-6
abundance: NA
len: 15

CDR3aa: CASLSQGGVEQYF
CDR3nt: TGTGCCAGCCTGAGCCAGGGTGGGGTCGAGCAGTACTTC
j_gene: TRBJ2-7
d_gene: NA
v_gene: TRBV2
abundance: NA
len: 13

CDR3aa: CASSRLADLNEQFF
CDR3nt: TGCGCCAGCAGCCGACTAGCGGACCTCAATGAGCAGTTCTTC
j_gene: TRBJ2-1
d_gene: TRBD2
v_gene: TRBV5-1
abundance: NA
len: 14

CDR3aa: CASSEGQYNEQFF
CDR3nt: TGTGCCAGCAGTGAAGGACAGTACAATGAGCAGTTCTTC
j_gene: TRBJ2-1
d_gene: NA
v_gene: TRBV2
abundance: NA
len: 13

CDR3aa: CASSGPTAGGTGELFF
CDR3nt: TGTGCCAGCAGCGGACCCACAGCGGGAGGTACCGGGGAGCTGTTTTTT
j_gene: TRBJ2-2
d_gene: TRBD2
v_gene: TRBV6-6
abundance: NA
len: 16

CDR3aa: CASSIQGAISNQPQHF
CDR3nt: TGTGCCAGTAGTATACAGGGGGCTATAAGCAATCAGCCCCAGCATTTT
j_gene: TRBJ1-5
d_gene: TRBD1
v_gene: TRBV19
abundance: NA
len: 16

CDR3aa: CASGFMGQNYGYTF
CDR3nt: TGTGCTAGTGGTTTTATGGGACAGAACTATGGCTACACCTTC
j_gene: TRBJ1-2
d_gene: TRBD1
v_gene: TRBV12-5
abundance: NA
len: 14

CDR3aa: CASRYIDRGNQPQHF
CDR3nt: TGTGCCAGCAGATATATTGACAGGGGCAATCAGCCCCAGCATTTT
j_gene: TRBJ1-5
d_gene: TRBD1
v_gene: TRBV2
abundance: NA
len: 15

CDR3aa: CASKLRTGLYEQYF
CDR3nt: TGTGCCAGTAAACTGAGGACAGGCCTCTACGAGCAGTACTTC
j_gene: TRBJ2-7
d_gene: TRBD1
v_gene: TRBV19
abundance: NA
len: 14

CDR3aa: CASSFPAGGSHEQYF
CDR3nt: TGTGCCAGCAGCTTCCCCGCCGGCGGGTCCCACGAGCAGTACTTC
j_gene: TRBJ2-7
d_gene: NA
v_gene: TRBV11-2
abundance: NA
len: 15

CDR3aa: CATSRDLGQGWSF
CDR3nt: TGTGCCACCAGCAGAGATCTAGGGCAGGGGTGGTCTTTC
j_gene: TRBJ2-6
d_gene: NA
v_gene: TRBV15
abundance: NA
len: 13

CDR3aa: CASSLGPVLNEQFF
CDR3nt: TGTGCCAGCAGCTTAGGCCCGGTCTTGAATGAGCAGTTCTTC
j_gene: TRBJ2-1
d_gene: NA
v_gene: TRBV7-9
abundance: NA
len: 14

CDR3aa: CSVEFQGLGEQYF
CDR3nt: TGCAGCGTTGAATTCCAGGGTTTGGGCGAGCAGTACTTC
j_gene: TRBJ2-7
d_gene: NA
v_gene: TRBV29-1
abundance: NA
len: 13

CDR3aa: CASRLRPEQYTEAFF
CDR3nt: TGTGCCAGCAGGCTCCGCCCTGAACAGTACACTGAAGCTTTCTTT
j_gene: TRBJ1-1
d_gene: NA
v_gene: TRBV6-5
abundance: NA
len: 15

CDR3aa: CAWAGSFTGELFF
CDR3nt: TGTGCCTGGGCCGGGTCCTTCACCGGGGAGCTGTTTTTT
j_gene: TRBJ2-2
d_gene: NA
v_gene: TRBV30
abundance: NA
len: 13

CDR3aa: CASTLGQGGYGYTF
CDR3nt: TGTGCCAGTACCCTTGGACAGGGGGGCTATGGCTACACCTTC
j_gene: TRBJ1-2
d_gene: TRBD1
v_gene: TRBV19
abundance: NA
len: 14

CDR3aa: CASSPRVGAGNTEAFF
CDR3nt: TGCGCCAGCAGCCCCCGGGTGGGGGCAGGGAACACTGAAGCTTTCTTT
j_gene: TRBJ1-1
d_gene: NA
v_gene: TRBV5-1
abundance: NA
len: 16

CDR3aa: CASRWLEEAQYF
CDR3nt: TGTGCCAGCAGGTGGTTGGAGGAGGCCCAGTACTTC
j_gene: TRBJ2-5
d_gene: NA
v_gene: TRBV2
abundance: NA
len: 12

CDR3aa: CAWNPSGGGTDTQYF
CDR3nt: TGTGCCTGGAATCCTAGCGGGGGTGGCACAGATACGCAGTATTTT
j_gene: TRBJ2-3
d_gene: TRBD2
v_gene: TRBV30
abundance: NA
len: 15

CDR3aa: CASSPYAGFSYEQYF
CDR3nt: TGTGCCAGCAGCCCCTACGCGGGGTTCTCCTACGAGCAGTACTTC
j_gene: TRBJ2-7
d_gene: NA
v_gene: TRBV7-2
abundance: NA
len: 15

CDR3aa: CASSGRGEPQHF
CDR3nt: TGTGCCAGCAGTGGCCGGGGAGAGCCCCAGCATTTT
j_gene: TRBJ1-5
d_gene: NA
v_gene: TRBV6-5
abundance: NA
len: 12

CDR3aa: CASSMSGNEQFF
CDR3nt: TGTGCCAGTAGTATGAGCGGCAATGAGCAGTTCTTC
j_gene: TRBJ2-1
d_gene: NA
v_gene: TRBV19
abundance: NA
len: 12

CDR3aa: CASRAGNPTNEKLFF
CDR3nt: TGTGCCAGCAGGGCAGGGAATCCAACTAATGAAAAACTGTTTTTT
j_gene: TRBJ1-4
d_gene: NA
v_gene: TRBV27
abundance: NA
len: 15

CDR3aa: CAWSVKRDYAEAFF
CDR3nt: TGTGCCTGGAGTGTAAAAAGGGACTACGCTGAAGCTTTCTTT
j_gene: TRBJ1-1
d_gene: NA
v_gene: TRBV30
abundance: NA
len: 14

CDR3aa: CAWNLGGSWDTQYF
CDR3nt: TGTGCCTGGAACCTAGGCGGGAGTTGGGATACGCAGTATTTT
j_gene: TRBJ2-3
d_gene: TRBD2
v_gene: TRBV30
abundance: NA
len: 14

CDR3aa: CASSFDWRTNTGELFF
CDR3nt: TGCGCCAGCAGCTTCGACTGGCGGACGAACACCGGGGAGCTGTTTTTT
j_gene: TRBJ2-2
d_gene: NA
v_gene: TRBV5-1
abundance: NA
len: 16

CDR3aa: CASPECPSSYEQYF
CDR3nt: TGCGCCAGTCCCGAATGTCCGAGCTCCTACGAGCAGTACTTC
j_gene: TRBJ2-7
d_gene: NA
v_gene: TRBV5-1
abundance: NA
len: 14

CDR3aa: CASSDSGEAGTEAFF
CDR3nt: TGTGCCAGCAGCGACAGCGGGGAGGCGGGCACTGAAGCTTTCTTT
j_gene: TRBJ1-1
d_gene: NA
v_gene: TRBV6-5
abundance: few
len: 15

CDR3aa: CAWSHRGGRGYTF
CDR3nt: TGTGCCTGGAGTCACAGGGGAGGAAGAGGCTACACCTTC
j_gene: TRBJ1-2
d_gene: TRBD1
v_gene: TRBV30
abundance: NA
len: 13

CDR3aa: CAWSVSSRDNEQFF
CDR3nt: TGTGCCTGGAGTGTTAGTTCCCGTGACAATGAGCAGTTCTTC
j_gene: TRBJ2-1
d_gene: NA
v_gene: TRBV30
abundance: NA
len: 14

CDR3aa: CASSHRADGDYGYTF
CDR3nt: TGTGCCAGCAGCCACAGAGCCGATGGAGACTATGGCTACACCTTC
j_gene: TRBJ1-2
d_gene: NA
v_gene: TRBV4-2
abundance: few
len: 15

CDR3aa: CASSLALAAGELFF
CDR3nt: TGCGCCAGCAGCTTGGCACTAGCCGCCGGGGAGCTGTTTTTT
j_gene: TRBJ2-2
d_gene: NA
v_gene: TRBV5-1
abundance: NA
len: 14

CDR3aa: CASSLQAPGNQPQHF
CDR3nt: TGTGCCAGCAGTCTCCAGGCCCCGGGCAATCAGCCCCAGCATTTT
j_gene: TRBJ1-5
d_gene: NA
v_gene: TRBV7-2
abundance: NA
len: 15

CDR3aa: CASSQVRGQGASTGELFF
CDR3nt: TGCGCCAGCAGCCAAGTCCGGGGACAGGGGGCCTCCACCGGGGAGCTGTTTTTT
j_gene: TRBJ2-2
d_gene: TRBD1
v_gene: TRBV4-1
abundance: NA
len: 18

CDR3aa: CASSSAGALNTEAFF
CDR3nt: TGTGCCAGCAGCTCTGCGGGAGCGCTGAACACTGAAGCTTTCTTT
j_gene: TRBJ1-1
d_gene: NA
v_gene: TRBV5-6
abundance: NA
len: 15

CDR3aa: CASSLNGREGETQYF
CDR3nt: TGTGCCAGCAGCTTAAACGGGAGAGAGGGGGAGACCCAGTACTTC
j_gene: TRBJ2-5
d_gene: NA
v_gene: TRBV7-9
abundance: NA
len: 15

CDR3aa: CASGPDFYEQYF
CDR3nt: TGTGCTAGTGGTCCGGACTTCTACGAGCAGTACTTC
j_gene: TRBJ2-7
d_gene: NA
v_gene: TRBV12-5
abundance: NA
len: 12

CDR3aa: CASSGNQGTRSNYGYTF
CDR3nt: TGTGCCAGCAGTGGGAATCAGGGGACGAGATCCAACTATGGCTACACCTTC
j_gene: TRBJ1-2
d_gene: NA
v_gene: TRBV25-1
abundance: NA
len: 17

CDR3aa: CASSLTGSYEQYF
CDR3nt: TGTGCCAGCAGCTTGACAGGCTCCTACGAGCAGTACTTC
j_gene: TRBJ2-7
d_gene: NA
v_gene: TRBV5-4
abundance: NA
len: 13

CDR3aa: CASSLTGTGVETQYF
CDR3nt: TGCGCCAGCAGCTTGACCGGGACAGGGGTAGAGACCCAGTACTTC
j_gene: TRBJ2-5
d_gene: TRBD1
v_gene: TRBV5-1
abundance: NA
len: 15

CDR3aa: CASSSPLGAKIF
CDR3nt: TGTGCCAGCAGTTCCCCGTTGGGGGCGAAAATCTTT
j_gene: TRBJ1-1
d_gene: NA
v_gene: TRBV25-1
abundance: NA
len: 12

CDR3aa: CASSEGRRGYTF
CDR3nt: TGTGCCAGCAGTGAGGGGAGACGGGGCTACACCTTC
j_gene: TRBJ1-2
d_gene: NA
v_gene: TRBV2
abundance: NA
len: 12

CDR3aa: CASSVREGPIYTQYF
CDR3nt: TGTGCCAGCAGTGTGCGGGAGGGACCCATTTATACGCAGTATTTT
j_gene: TRBJ2-3
d_gene: TRBD2
v_gene: TRBV2
abundance: NA
len: 15

CDR3aa: CASSPRLGYEQYF
CDR3nt: TGTGCCTCCTCTCCCCGACTAGGTTACGAGCAGTACTTC
j_gene: TRBJ2-7
d_gene: NA
v_gene: TRBV27
abundance: NA
len: 13

CDR3aa: CASTEVGGPGDEQFF
CDR3nt: TGTGCTAGTACGGAGGTGGGAGGGCCGGGCGATGAGCAGTTCTTC
j_gene: TRBJ2-1
d_gene: TRBD2
v_gene: TRBV12-5
abundance: NA
len: 15

CDR3aa: CASSTVAGASETQYF
CDR3nt: TGTGCCAGTAGTACGGTGGCGGGGGCTTCTGAGACCCAGTACTTC
j_gene: TRBJ2-5
d_gene: NA
v_gene: TRBV19
abundance: NA
len: 15

CDR3aa: CASKRLAGADGYTQYF
CDR3nt: TGTGCCAGCAAACGACTAGCGGGAGCCGATGGCTACACGCAGTATTTT
j_gene: TRBJ2-3
d_gene: TRBD2
v_gene: TRBV7-2
abundance: once
len: 16

CDR3aa: CASSLARGGYEQYF
CDR3nt: TGTGCCAGCAGTTTAGCCCGGGGGGGGTACGAGCAGTACTTC
j_gene: TRBJ2-7
d_gene: TRBD2
v_gene: TRBV27
abundance: NA
len: 14

CDR3aa: CASSPKRLAGYEQYF
CDR3nt: TGTGCCAGCAGCCCGAAGAGACTAGCGGGGTACGAGCAGTACTTC
j_gene: TRBJ2-7
d_gene: TRBD2
v_gene: TRBV7-2
abundance: few
len: 15

CDR3aa: CASSVAQSNSPLHF
CDR3nt: TGTGCCAGCAGTGTTGCCCAGTCTAATTCACCCCTCCACTTT
j_gene: TRBJ1-6
d_gene: NA
v_gene: TRBV6-1
abundance: NA
len: 14

CDR3aa: CASSLGQANYGYTF
CDR3nt: TGCGCCAGCAGCCTCGGTCAGGCCAACTATGGCTACACCTTC
j_gene: TRBJ1-2
d_gene: NA
v_gene: TRBV4-1
abundance: NA
len: 14